This is a list of T cell receptor beta chains from one sample in a study of cytomegalovirus exposure and HLA in healthy donors. Clones were sequenced by immunoSEQ multiplex PCR, and TCRdb holds only the in-frame ones, with some missing. The sample holds 130,000 to 150,000 clones, 88% seen once. Input material: PBMCs. The receptors were gathered from a woman under 30 in good health and CMV-seropositive. Both conserved end residues are part of each CDR3. A D gene is named only where the DNA matches it firmly. Size is omitted from some rows. Given values are once, few, many or a class for expanded clones.

J gene: TRBJ2-5
CDR3 length: 12
D gene: NA
V gene: TRBV15
clone size: NA
CDR3 protein: CATSRPGETQYF
CDR3 DNA: TGTGCCACCAGCAGGCCGGGGGAGACCCAGTACTTC

J gene: TRBJ2-7
CDR3 length: 14
D gene: NA
V gene: TRBV28
clone size: NA
CDR3 protein: CASRPGGSSYEQYF
CDR3 DNA: TGTGCCAGCAGACCTGGGGGGAGCTCCTACGAGCAGTACTTC

J gene: TRBJ1-4
CDR3 length: 14
D gene: TRBD1
V gene: TRBV6-5
clone size: NA
CDR3 protein: CASSWSRDRGRLTF
CDR3 DNA: TGTGCCAGCAGTTGGAGCCGGGACAGGGGGCGCCTGACTTTT

J gene: TRBJ2-7
CDR3 length: 14
D gene: TRBD1
V gene: TRBV2
clone size: NA
CDR3 protein: CASGQGLNSYEQYF
CDR3 DNA: TGTGCCAGTGGACAGGGACTGAACTCCTACGAGCAGTACTTC

J gene: TRBJ1-5
CDR3 length: 16
D gene: TRBD1
V gene: TRBV28
clone size: NA
CDR3 protein: CASRLLTGSSNQPQHF
CDR3 DNA: TGTGCCAGCAGACTTTTGACAGGGTCCAGCAATCAGCCCCAGCATTTT

J gene: TRBJ2-7
CDR3 length: 14
D gene: NA
V gene: TRBV2
clone size: NA
CDR3 protein: CASSSYGELYEQYF
CDR3 DNA: TGTGCCAGCAGTTCATACGGAGAACTCTACGAGCAGTACTTC

J gene: TRBJ2-5
CDR3 length: 16
D gene: TRBD2
V gene: TRBV9
clone size: NA
CDR3 protein: CASSPRLAGGRETQYF
CDR3 DNA: TGTGCCAGCAGCCCTAGACTAGCGGGGGGGCGAGAGACCCAGTACTTC

J gene: TRBJ2-1
CDR3 length: 14
D gene: TRBD2
V gene: TRBV5-1
clone size: NA
CDR3 protein: CASSYPLAGVEQFF
CDR3 DNA: TGCGCCAGCAGCTACCCACTAGCGGGAGTGGAGCAGTTCTTC

J gene: TRBJ2-5
CDR3 length: 19
D gene: TRBD2
V gene: TRBV7-8
clone size: NA
CDR3 protein: CASSLLWRGGGGADETQYF
CDR3 DNA: TGTGCCAGCAGCCTTCTTTGGAGGGGTGGCGGGGGGGCCGATGAGACCCAGTACTTC

J gene: TRBJ1-2
CDR3 length: 13
D gene: TRBD1
V gene: TRBV6-6
clone size: once
CDR3 protein: CASSSQGDFVYTF
CDR3 DNA: TGTGCCAGCAGTTCTCAGGGGGATTTCGTCTACACCTTC

J gene: TRBJ1-5
CDR3 length: 15
D gene: TRBD1
V gene: TRBV19
clone size: NA
CDR3 protein: CASSKDRGPDQPQHF
CDR3 DNA: TGTGCCAGTAGTAAGGACAGGGGGCCGGATCAGCCCCAGCATTTT

J gene: TRBJ1-2
CDR3 length: 14
D gene: TRBD1
V gene: TRBV7-9
clone size: NA
CDR3 protein: CASSLGQGDYGYTF
CDR3 DNA: TGTGCCAGCAGCTTGGGACAGGGGGACTATGGCTACACCTTC

J gene: TRBJ2-6
CDR3 length: 16
D gene: NA
V gene: TRBV2
clone size: NA
CDR3 protein: CASSPFQGPGANVLTF
CDR3 DNA: TGTGCCAGCAGTCCGTTCCAGGGGCCCGGGGCCAACGTCCTGACTTTC

J gene: TRBJ2-7
CDR3 length: 13
D gene: TRBD1
V gene: TRBV29-1
clone size: NA
CDR3 protein: CSAAGTGSYEQYF
CDR3 DNA: TGCAGCGCTGCCGGGACAGGGTCCTACGAGCAGTACTTC

J gene: TRBJ1-2
CDR3 length: 14
D gene: TRBD1
V gene: TRBV14
clone size: NA
CDR3 protein: CASSQVRTGGDYTF
CDR3 DNA: TGTGCCAGCAGCCAAGTCCGTACAGGGGGCGACTACACCTTC

J gene: TRBJ1-1
CDR3 length: 14
D gene: TRBD1
V gene: TRBV5-1
clone size: NA
CDR3 protein: CASSSFTGATEAFF
CDR3 DNA: TGCGCCAGCAGCTCCTTTACAGGGGCCACTGAAGCTTTCTTT

J gene: TRBJ1-5
CDR3 length: 16
D gene: NA
V gene: TRBV2
clone size: NA
CDR3 protein: CASSERIIGQNQPQHF
CDR3 DNA: TGTGCCAGCAGTGAAAGGATCATAGGACAGAATCAGCCCCAGCATTTT